A selection of T cell receptor beta chains follows, all from one sample in a study of Ad26.COV2.S vaccination and SARS-CoV-2 variants. Sequencing used immunoSEQ multiplex PCR; TCRdb keeps in-frame clones, though not all of them. Of 300,000 to 400,000 clones detected, 85% appear once; the ten largest clones hold roughly 3.3%. The material sequenced was peripheral blood, taken in a trial of Ad26.COV2.S vaccine versus placebo. All receptors come from a person between 18 and 60 years old who received the Ad26.COV2.S COVID-19 vaccine or a placebo. CDR3s include the opening cysteine and the closing phenylalanine or tryptophan. The D gene is left open where the match is weak. Not all rows give a size; the values are once, few, many and, for expanded clones, a class.

v_call	j_call	d_call	clone_size	cdr3_length	cdr3_nt	cdr3_aa
TRBV18	TRBJ1-2	NA	NA	15	TGTGCCAGCTCACCTGGGGGCCCACCACGACCTGGCTACACCTTC	CASSPGGPPRPGYTF
TRBV5-1	TRBJ2-4	TRBD1	NA	11	TGCGCCAGCAGCTCTCCGGGACAGGAAAACTTC	CASSSPGQENF
TRBV21-1	TRBJ2-1	NA	few	13	TGTGCCAGCAGCATTCGGGACTACAATGAGCAGTTCTTC	CASSIRDYNEQFF
TRBV7-2	TRBJ1-5	NA	few	14	TGTGCCAGCAGCCCTGACAGAGCCAATCAGCCCCAGCATTTT	CASSPDRANQPQHF
TRBV11-2	TRBJ2-3	NA	NA	11	TGTGCCAGCAGCCCGAAGGGCACGCAGTATTTT	CASSPKGTQYF
TRBV10-1	TRBJ2-3	NA	NA	13	TGCGCCAGCAGTGACCTAGTCACGGATACGCAGTATTTT	CASSDLVTDTQYF
TRBV2	TRBJ1-4	NA	NA	12	TGTGCCAGCAGAGGCTGGGGGGAAAAACTGTTTTTT	CASRGWGEKLFF
TRBV7-2	TRBJ2-5	TRBD2	once	15	TGTGCCAGCAGCCGGACTAGCGGCTTCCAAGAGACCCAGTACTTC	CASSRTSGFQETQYF
TRBV6-6	TRBJ1-5	NA	NA	14	TGTGCCAGCAGTTACTCGTCAGGGGTACAGCCCCAGCATTTT	CASSYSSGVQPQHF
TRBV25-1	TRBJ1-3	NA	NA	15	TGTGCCAGCAGTGATCCGACAGGCTCTGGAAACACCATATATTTT	CASSDPTGSGNTIYF
TRBV5-8	TRBJ1-5	NA	NA	16	TGTGCCAGCAGCCAGCCAAGCGAACAGGCCAATCAGCCCCAGCATTTT	CASSQPSEQANQPQHF
TRBV6-2/TRBV6-3	TRBJ2-5	NA	NA	14	TGTGCCAGCAGTTACAGCCAAAATCTAGAGACCCAGTACTTC	CASSYSQNLETQYF
TRBV19	TRBJ2-1	TRBD2	NA	20	TGTGCCAGTAGTATAGTATTTGGACTAGCGGATTACAGCTCCTACAATGAGCAGTTCTTC	CASSIVFGLADYSSYNEQFF
TRBV25-1	TRBJ2-7	TRBD2	NA	13	TGTGCCAGCTCTGGACGGGGGGGTTCCGAGCAGTACTTC	CASSGRGGSEQYF
TRBV12-3/TRBV12-4	TRBJ1-1	NA	NA	13	TGTGCCAGCAGAGGAAGGGCAAACACTGAAGCTTTCTTT	CASRGRANTEAFF
TRBV28	TRBJ1-1	NA	few	16	TGTGCCAGCAGTTTCCCCCTTTTGGGCAGGAACACTGAAGCTTTCTTT	CASSFPLLGRNTEAFF
TRBV7-6	TRBJ2-1	NA	NA	15	TGTGCCAGCAGCTTAGGGCCCATCGTGGGCAATGAGCAGTTCTTC	CASSLGPIVGNEQFF
TRBV24-1	TRBJ2-3	TRBD2	NA	17	TGTGCCACCAGTGGCGGGACTAGCGGGGGGGCTGGAGATACGCAGTATTTT	CATSGGTSGGAGDTQYF
TRBV19	TRBJ2-2	TRBD2	NA	14	TGTGCCGGAAGGACTAGCGGGGGACCCGGGGAGCTGTTTTTT	CAGRTSGGPGELFF
TRBV5-1	TRBJ1-2	TRBD1	NA	14	TGCGCCAGCAGCTTCGGGACAGCAAGCTATGGCTACACCTTC	CASSFGTASYGYTF
TRBV9	TRBJ1-2	NA	NA	15	TGTGCCAGCAGCGTAGGAATGGGGGGTGCCTATGGCTACACCTTC	CASSVGMGGAYGYTF
TRBV7-6	TRBJ1-4	NA	NA	13	TGTGCCAGCAGCTTAGTAGGGGGTGAAAAACTGTTTTTT	CASSLVGGEKLFF
TRBV10-3	TRBJ2-6	NA	NA	14	TGTGCCATCAGTTACGGCCCTGGGGCCAACGTCCTGACTTTC	CAISYGPGANVLTF
TRBV5-1	TRBJ1-1	NA	once	14	TGCGCCAGCAGCTTGGGAGGGTTCAACACTGAAGCTTTCTTT	CASSLGGFNTEAFF
TRBV7-2	TRBJ2-1	TRBD2	many	12	TGTGCCAGCAGCTTCCCGGGACTAGGACTTTTCTTC	CASSFPGLGLFF
TRBV18	TRBJ2-1	TRBD2	NA	15	TGTGCCAGCTCACACATAGCGGGAGGGCCCAATGAGCAGTTCTTC	CASSHIAGGPNEQFF
TRBV24-1	TRBJ2-1	NA	NA	16	TGTGCCACCAGTGAACCCCGTCGAGCCCGGACATACGAGCAGTTCTTC	CATSEPRRARTYEQFF
TRBV13	TRBJ1-3	NA	NA	19	TGTGCCAGCATCCCGCGGGACACCTTCTATGGCGAAGGTGGAAACACCATATATTTT	CASIPRDTFYGEGGNTIYF
TRBV5-6	TRBJ2-6	NA	NA	16	TGTGCCAGCAGCTTGGCTTTGGAATTCGGGGCCAACGTCCTGACTTTC	CASSLALEFGANVLTF
TRBV7-9	TRBJ2-2	NA	NA	15	TGTGCCAGCAGCGGAGAGAAGACGGCGACCGGGGAGCTGTTTTTT	CASSGEKTATGELFF
TRBV28	TRBJ1-6	TRBD1	NA	16	TGTGCCAGCAGTTCTCCTCACAGGGGATATAATTCACCCCTCCACTTT	CASSSPHRGYNSPLHF
TRBV6-2/TRBV6-3	TRBJ2-7	NA	few	14	TGTGCCAGCAGTCAAACAAGGACGTTCTACGAGCAGTACTTC	CASSQTRTFYEQYF
TRBV7-8	TRBJ2-7	TRBD1	few	14	TGTGCCAGCAGCTTAGGTGGACAGGCCTACGAGCAGTACTTC	CASSLGGQAYEQYF
TRBV7-8	TRBJ1-4	TRBD1	NA	14	TGTGCCAGCAGTTCCGGGACAGTGAATGAAAAACTGTTTTTT	CASSSGTVNEKLFF
TRBV5-7	TRBJ1-2	TRBD1	NA	11	TGTGACAGGGGGCGGGTACATGGCTACACCTTC	CDRGRVHGYTF
TRBV15	TRBJ2-3	NA	once	15	TGTGCCACCAGCAGAGGTGGCGGATTCACAGATACGCAGTATTTT	CATSRGGGFTDTQYF
TRBV9	TRBJ2-1	NA	NA	15	TGTGCCAGCAGCCCCGCTTTTGGGCAGTACAATGAGCAGTTCTTC	CASSPAFGQYNEQFF
TRBV19	TRBJ1-2	TRBD1	NA	14	TGTGCCAGTACCGTAGGACAGGGCCTCGGTGGCTACACCTTC	CASTVGQGLGGYTF
TRBV19	TRBJ1-6	TRBD1	NA	16	TGTGCCAGTAGTCCTTCCGGACAGGGGAATAATTCACCCCTCCACTTT	CASSPSGQGNNSPLHF
TRBV28	TRBJ2-3	NA	NA	15	TGTGCCAGCAGTTTTTACAATCCAAGCACAGATACGCAGTATTTT	CASSFYNPSTDTQYF